This passage covers 8 T cell receptor beta chains from one sample sequenced in a study of T cells after posttransplantation cyclophosphamide. Data came from immunoSEQ multiplex PCR; TCRdb stores just in-frame clones and leaves some out. Here the sample spans tens of thousands of clones, roughly 95% being singletons. Sequencing was done on a sample of PBMCs. Receptors were obtained from a woman aged 25-40 years in good health and a related stem cell transplant donor.

The J gene is TRBJ2-7, the V gene TRBV28; 12 bases are shared with TRBD1. The CDR3 runs 16 residues. Looked up from germline, CDR1 is MDHEN and CDR2 is SYDVKM. Trimming took 6 bases from V and 4 from J; bases not matched to a gene: 10. CDR3 in DNA: TGTGCCAGCAGAGGCGGCCCGGGACAGGGGGCGTACGAGCAGTACTTC. As protein: CASRGGPGQGAYEQYF.

V and J are TRBV18 and TRBJ2-7; D not certain. Germline V CDR1 and CDR2: KGHSH, LQKENI. The V and J ends lost 6 bases and 0 bases respectively, with 6 bases between them. This CDR3 comprises 12 residues. CDR3 residues: CASSSSSYEQYF. CDR3 DNA: TGTGCCAGCTCGTCCTCCTCCTACGAGCAGTACTTC.

CDR3: CASSQIVTAFTNTGELFF. CDR3 bases: TGTGCCAGCAGCCAGATTGTGACAGCATTCACGAACACCGGGGAGCTGTTTTTT. This chain joins TRBV4-2 and TRBJ2-2; D is perhaps TRBD1 (5 bases). CDR1 is LGHNA, CDR2 YNFKEQ, per germline. The CDR3 consists of 18 residues. Trimming pared 3 bases from V and 0 bases from J, leaving 17 bases between.

J is TRBJ2-3 and V is TRBV6-1, with a possible D match to TRBD2 (5 bases). Germline V gene data show CDR1 as MNHNS and CDR2 as SASEGT. Trimming pared 3 bases from V and 2 bases from J, leaving 18 bases between. CDR3 size: 17 residues. The CDR3 DNA sequence: TGTGCCAGCAGTGACCTGGGCCCCCGGAGGATCACAGATACGCAGTATTTT. This gives the protein CASSDLGPRRITDTQYF.

The chain employs TRBV11-2 and TRBJ2-3; a weak D match, TRBD1 (6 bases). The CDR3 sequence is 15 residues long. V was trimmed by 0 bases and J by 7 bases, leaving 14 bases between them. Germline CDR1 SGHAT, CDR2 FQNNGV. CDR3 sequence: CASSLEPGTPNTQYF. The DNA for the CDR3 is TGTGCCAGCAGCTTAGAACCGGGGACACCGAATACGCAGTATTTT.

This chain uses TRBV6-4 with TRBJ2-1; 7 bases match TRBD1. The CDR3 totals 17 residues. Looked up from germline, CDR1 is MRHNA and CDR2 is SNTAGT. Trimming at V came to 3 bases and at J to 0 bases, leaving 8 bases not matched to a gene. This CDR3 is CASSEGQFFSSYNEQFF. CDR3 nucleotides: TGTGCCAGCAGTGAGGGACAGTTCTTTAGCTCCTACAATGAGCAGTTCTTC.

The rearrangement joins TRBV4-1 to TRBJ2-1; the match to TRBD2 covers 16 bases. The trim removed 8 bases at V and 5 bases at J, leaving 9 bases unmatched. Germline-derived CDR1 and CDR2 are MGHRA and YSYEKL. The CDR3 is 17 amino acids. The chain's CDR3 is CASQKGLAGGRDNEQFF. The DNA for the CDR3 is TGCGCCAGCCAAAAGGGACTAGCGGGGGGGCGGGACAATGAGCAGTTCTTC.

The CDR3 region has the DNA TGTGCCAGCAGCCTCATAACCCGGGATACGCAGTATTTT. Its translation is CASSLITRDTQYF. This rearrangement joins TRBV28 to TRBJ2-3; D not resolved. Per the germline V gene, CDR1 is MDHEN and CDR2 is SYDVKM. The V end was cut by 6 bases, the J end by 6 bases, with 13 bases between. This CDR3 is built from 13 residues. The whole variable domain, filled in from reference TRBV28 and TRBJ2-3, reads DVKVTQSSRYLVKRTGEKVFLECVQDMDHENMFWYRQDPGLGLRLIYFSYDVKMKEKGDIPEGYSVSREKKERFSLILESASTNQTSMYLCASSLITRDTQYFGPGTRLTVL.